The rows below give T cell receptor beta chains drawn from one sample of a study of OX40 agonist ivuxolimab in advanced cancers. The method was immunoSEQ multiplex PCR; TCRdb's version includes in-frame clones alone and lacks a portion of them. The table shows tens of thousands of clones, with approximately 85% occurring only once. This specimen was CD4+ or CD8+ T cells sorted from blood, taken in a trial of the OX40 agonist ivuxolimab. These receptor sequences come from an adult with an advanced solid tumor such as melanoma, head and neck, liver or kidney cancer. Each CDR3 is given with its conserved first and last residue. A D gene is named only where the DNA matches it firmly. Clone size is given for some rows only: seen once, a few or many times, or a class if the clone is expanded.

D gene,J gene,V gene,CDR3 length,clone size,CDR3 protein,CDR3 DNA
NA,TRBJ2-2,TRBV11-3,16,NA,CASSLGIKVNTGELFF,TGTGCCAGCAGCTTGGGGATAAAGGTGAACACCGGGGAGCTGTTTTTT
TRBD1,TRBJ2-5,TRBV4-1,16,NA,CASSQPFRDRDETQYF,TGCGCCAGCAGCCAGCCATTCCGGGACAGGGACGAGACCCAGTACTTC
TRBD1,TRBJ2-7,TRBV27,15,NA,CASSADRGSSYEQYF,TGTGCCAGCAGTGCGGACAGGGGGAGCTCCTACGAGCAGTACTTC
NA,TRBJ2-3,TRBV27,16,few,CASSLSVYSSTDTQYF,TGTGCCAGCAGTTTATCGGTCTACTCTAGCACAGATACGCAGTATTTT
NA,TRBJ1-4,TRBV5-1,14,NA,CASSLDRARYKLFF,TGCGCCAGCAGCTTGGACAGGGCCCGGTACAAACTGTTTTTT
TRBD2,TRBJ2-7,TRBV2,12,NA,CAAGGFSYEQYF,TGCGCAGCGGGGGGGTTCTCCTACGAGCAGTACTTC
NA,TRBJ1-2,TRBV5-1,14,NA,CASSPTVGAYGYTF,TGCGCCAGCAGCCCCACCGTGGGGGCCTATGGCTACACCTTC
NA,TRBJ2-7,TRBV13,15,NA,CASSKKTVHSYEQYF,TGTGCCAGCAGCAAAAAGACGGTACACTCCTACGAGCAGTACTTC
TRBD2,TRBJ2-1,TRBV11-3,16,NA,CASSLQPGLAYNEQFF,TGTGCCAGCAGCTTACAACCGGGACTAGCCTACAATGAGCAGTTCTTC
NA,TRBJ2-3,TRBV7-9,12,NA,CASSTGTDTQYF,TGTGCCAGCAGCACAGGGACAGATACGCAGTATTTT
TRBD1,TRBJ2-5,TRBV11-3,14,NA,CASSSRQGQETQYF,TGTGCCAGCAGCTCTCGACAGGGTCAAGAGACCCAGTACTTC
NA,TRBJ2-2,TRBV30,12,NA,CAWSERTGELFF,TGTGCCTGGAGTGAACGGACCGGGGAGCTGTTTTTT
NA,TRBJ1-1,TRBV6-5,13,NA,CASSYRVYTEAFF,TGTGCCAGCAGTTACAGGGTCTACACTGAAGCTTTCTTT
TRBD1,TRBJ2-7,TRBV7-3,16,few,CASSFRRDRGRWEQYF,TGTGCCAGCAGCTTTAGGCGGGACAGGGGGCGATGGGAGCAGTACTTC
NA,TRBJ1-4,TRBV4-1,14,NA,CASSQTSTNEKLFF,TGCGCCAGCAGCCAAACCTCAACTAATGAAAAACTGTTTTTT
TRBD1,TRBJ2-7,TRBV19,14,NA,CASSLGQGRYEQYF,TGTGCCAGTAGTCTGGGACAGGGGCGTTACGAGCAGTACTTC
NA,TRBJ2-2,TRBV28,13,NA,CASRNRPTGELFF,TGTGCCAGCAGGAACAGGCCCACCGGGGAGCTGTTTTTT
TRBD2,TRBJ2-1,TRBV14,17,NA,CASSQPTAGASYNEQFF,TGTGCCAGCAGCCAACCAACAGCGGGAGCTTCCTACAATGAGCAGTTCTTC
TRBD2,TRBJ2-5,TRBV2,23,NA,CASSEGDSEGTSPEMAFEETQYF,TGTGCCAGCAGTGAAGGGGACAGTGAAGGGACTAGCCCTGAGATGGCGTTCGAAGAGACCCAGTACTTC
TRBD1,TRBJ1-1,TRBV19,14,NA,CASTTQGARTEAFF,TGTGCCAGTACTACCCAGGGGGCAAGGACTGAAGCTTTCTTT
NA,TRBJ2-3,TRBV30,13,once,CAWSEDRGDTQYF,TGTGCCTGGAGCGAGGACCGTGGGGATACGCAGTATTTT
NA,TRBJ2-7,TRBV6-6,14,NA,CASSYLEEGYEQYF,TGTGCCAGCAGTTATCTAGAAGAGGGCTACGAGCAGTACTTC
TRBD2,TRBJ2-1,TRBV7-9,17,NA,CASRLSGTGTIRDEQFF,TGTGCCAGCAGACTTAGCGGGACCGGAACAATTAGGGATGAGCAGTTCTTC
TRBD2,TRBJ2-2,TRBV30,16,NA,CAWSVLRGRDTGELFF,TGTGCCTGGAGTGTACTGCGGGGGAGGGACACCGGGGAGCTGTTTTTT
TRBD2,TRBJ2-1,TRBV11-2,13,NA,CASSFGRGAEQFF,TGTGCCAGCAGCTTTGGGAGGGGAGCTGAGCAGTTCTTC
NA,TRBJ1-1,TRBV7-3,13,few,CASRLPENTEAFF,TGTGCCAGCAGACTTCCAGAGAACACTGAAGCTTTCTTT
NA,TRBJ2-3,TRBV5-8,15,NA,CASSQGQYRTDTQYF,TGTGCCAGCAGCCAAGGACAGTACCGCACAGATACGCAGTATTTT
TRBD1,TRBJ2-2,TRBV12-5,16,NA,CASGLVRAGGTGELFF,TGTGCTAGTGGTTTGGTACGGGCAGGGGGCACCGGGGAGCTGTTTTTT
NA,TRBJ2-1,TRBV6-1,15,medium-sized,CASSEWRGGGDEQFF,TGTGCCAGCAGTGAATGGCGGGGAGGCGGTGATGAGCAGTTCTTC
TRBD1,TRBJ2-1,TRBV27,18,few,CASSPQKSGTGETNEQFF,TGTGCCAGCAGTCCCCAAAAGTCGGGGACAGGGGAGACCAATGAGCAGTTCTTC
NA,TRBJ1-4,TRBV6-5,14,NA,CASRSGASNEKLFF,TGTGCCAGCAGGTCGGGGGCCAGCAATGAAAAACTGTTTTTT
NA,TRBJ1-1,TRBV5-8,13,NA,CASRLLGSTEAFF,TGTGCCAGCAGACTATTAGGGTCCACTGAAGCTTTCTTT
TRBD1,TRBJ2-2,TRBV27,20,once,CASSLSGPGGHEKGAGELFF,TGTGCCAGCAGTTTATCAGGGCCAGGGGGCCATGAGAAAGGAGCCGGGGAGCTGTTTTTT
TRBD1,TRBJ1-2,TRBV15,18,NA,CATSRDLDGTQGDYGYTF,TGTGCCACCAGCAGAGACTTGGACGGGACACAGGGGGACTATGGCTACACCTTC
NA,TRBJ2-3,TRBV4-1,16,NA,CASSTRGGGIADTQYF,TGCGCCAGCAGCACCCGCGGTGGCGGGATTGCAGATACGCAGTATTTT
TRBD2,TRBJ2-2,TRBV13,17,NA,CASSLVRTSGRSGELFF,TGTGCCAGCAGCTTAGTCAGGACTAGCGGGAGGTCCGGGGAGCTGTTTTTT
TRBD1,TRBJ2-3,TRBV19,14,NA,CASSVGQFVYTQYF,TGTGCCAGTAGTGTGGGACAGTTCGTGTATACGCAGTATTTT